The TCR beta chain under discussion was sequenced for a study of OX40 agonist ivuxolimab in advanced cancers. V lost 2 bases and J lost 4, with 11 bases in between. Germline lookup yields CDR1 MNHNS and CDR2 SASEGT. CDR3 size: 14 residues. Data came from immunoSEQ multiplex PCR; TCRdb stores just in-frame clones and leaves some out. The profile covers fewer than 90,000 clones, with about 89% appearing a single time and 0.3% to 0.45% taken by the ten largest. V gene TRBV6-1 combines with J gene TRBJ1-2; D is ambiguous. This clonotype was sampled from an adult with an advanced solid tumor such as melanoma, head and neck, liver or kidney cancer. Sequencing used CD4+ or CD8+ T cells sorted from blood, obtained in a trial of the OX40 agonist ivuxolimab. The CDR3 sequence is CASSEPAAPYGYTF. CDR3 in DNA: TGTGCCAGCAGTGAACCGGCTGCACCCTATGGCTACACCTTC.